This is a list of T cell receptor beta chains from one sample in a study of T cell responses to AZD1222 COVID-19 vaccine. Repertoires were generated with immunoSEQ multiplex PCR, while TCRdb's copy carries only in-frame clones and drops some. The sample yields about 110,000 clones, around 90% seen once. Sequencing used peripheral blood, obtained 28 days after the second AZD1222 dose. Receptors were obtained from an adult who received the AZD1222 COVID-19 vaccine. The conserved cysteine and the conserved F or W are not part of the CDR3 here. The order of the fields is CDR3 protein, V gene, J gene, clone size. Size values are once, few and many counts, or a class for expanded clones, and some rows have none.

ASSLALNTGELF	TRBV7-2	TRBJ2-2	.
ASSPSGQGARYGYT	TRBV18	TRBJ1-2	once
ASRRGETQY	TRBV12-3/TRBV12-4	TRBJ2-5	few
ASSQAPLVGNTEAF	TRBV4-1	TRBJ1-1	.
ASSQVPVINTEAF	TRBV3-1/TRBV3-2	TRBJ1-1	.
AISGRVDTEAF	TRBV10-3	TRBJ1-1	.
ASSLDDTNYGYT	TRBV5-1	TRBJ1-2	.
ASSLSKAGNTEAF	TRBV7-3	TRBJ1-1	.
ASTHDPNTEAF	TRBV6-5	TRBJ1-1	.
ASSPQGSGFNSPLH	TRBV7-2	TRBJ1-6	.
ASSRIQGANTEAF	TRBV18	TRBJ1-1	.
ASSDSENSPLH	TRBV6-4	TRBJ1-6	once
ASRQGNSPLH	TRBV6-5	TRBJ1-6	.
ASSLVYEQY	TRBV7-2	TRBJ2-7	.
ASSVVQINEKLF	TRBV25-1	TRBJ1-4	.
ATRPPRGRGGTNEQF	TRBV15	TRBJ2-1	.
AISDPGQDTGELF	TRBV10-3	TRBJ2-2	.
ASSSVAGGPSYNEQF	TRBV5-4	TRBJ2-1	.
ASSPLRAGGPGEKLF	TRBV28	TRBJ1-4	.
ASRDRGNQPQH	TRBV19	TRBJ1-5	.
ASSLGGQTNQPQH	TRBV18	TRBJ1-5	.
ASSQGTGNHYGYT	TRBV4-3	TRBJ1-2	.
ASSLRALNQPQH	TRBV18	TRBJ1-5	.
ASSIRGGRAEAF	TRBV19	TRBJ1-1	once
ASSVALGTDTQY	TRBV9	TRBJ2-3	.
ASRTEFSTDTQY	TRBV10-2	TRBJ2-3	.
ARTVVLGGNTIY	TRBV19	TRBJ1-3	.
SVATRRANYGYT	TRBV29-1	TRBJ1-2	.
ASSLRASGSYNEQF	TRBV4-1	TRBJ2-1	.
ASSQEALAGGTYEQY	TRBV3-1/TRBV3-2	TRBJ2-7	.
ASSVAGGRTGELF	TRBV9	TRBJ2-2	.
ASSLSGMNTEAF	TRBV7-9	TRBJ1-1	once
SASYQGNTGELF	TRBV20-1	TRBJ2-2	once
ASSELGRNTEAF	TRBV10-1	TRBJ1-1	.
ASSYSWGQETQY	TRBV6-2/TRBV6-3	TRBJ2-5	.
AGKGDLYGYT	TRBV30	TRBJ1-2	.
ASSRTGANTGELF	TRBV3-1/TRBV3-2	TRBJ2-2	.
ASSLGSLSTEAF	TRBV11-2	TRBJ1-1	.
ASSQMGNGRPNLH	TRBV3-1/TRBV3-2	TRBJ1-6	.
ASSQVSGGGTYEQY	TRBV4-1	TRBJ2-7	.
ASSFSSPGAYEQY	TRBV5-1	TRBJ2-7	.
ASSGVTEAF	TRBV5-1	TRBJ1-1	few
ASSLDRAGLGF	TRBV11-2	TRBJ2-1	.
ASSARQYEQY	TRBV2	TRBJ2-7	.
ASSRGRGPNNEQF	TRBV5-1	TRBJ2-1	.
ASSQERGSAGYT	TRBV3-1/TRBV3-2	TRBJ1-2	.
ASSQMTSGGYEQY	TRBV3-1/TRBV3-2	TRBJ2-7	.
ASSPTGLETQY	TRBV4-1	TRBJ2-5	.
ASKDSGDTDTQY	TRBV9	TRBJ2-3	once
ASSPIRTGSYEQY	TRBV7-9	TRBJ2-7	.
ASGERGAHLRDEQF	TRBV19	TRBJ2-1	.
ASSLVVSNQPQH	TRBV7-8	TRBJ1-5	.
ASSPQQGFEQY	TRBV5-4	TRBJ2-7	.
ASSETGFNQPQH	TRBV2	TRBJ1-5	.
ASSKPGTTIDNEQF	TRBV28	TRBJ2-1	.
ASSYTSGGRRSYNEQF	TRBV6-2/TRBV6-3	TRBJ2-1	.
ASSWQSYNEQF	TRBV7-2	TRBJ2-1	.
ATSDQDRGANYGYT	TRBV24-1	TRBJ1-2	once
ASSQGPPWGTQY	TRBV2	TRBJ2-5	.
AISSGEGGYT	TRBV10-3	TRBJ1-2	.